The clone carrying this TCR beta chain was observed at least ten times. V lost 7 bases and J lost 8; bases outside the gene matches: 10. The CDR3 has 14 residues. Germline V gives CDR1 LNHDA, CDR2 SQIVND (reference sequence). This sample was included in a study of blood T cells in healthy people across ages. Sample-barcoded 5' priming and a J-beta primer mix drove a second PCR of 7 to 11 cycles. TCRdb redid the calling of the 5' RACE reads with MiXCR, one entry per CDR3 protein. The sample has under 1 million distinct CDR3 sequences; under 45% are singletons. The source material was blood. This clonotype originated in a man in his sixties in good health. The chain links TRBV19 to TRBJ1-4; TRBD1 matches 7 bases. The CDR3 region is CASTDGQAREKLFF. In DNA form, the CDR3 reads TGTGCCAGTACCGACGGACAGGCACGAGAAAAACTGTTTTTT.